The sequence of this TCR beta chain was determined in a study of beta chain features in type 1 diabetes (dated by TCRdb to 2016 to 2019). In the study overall: No differences in mean age, gender distribution, total cell number or subset yield were found between patients and healthy donors. A total of around 110,000,000 sorted cells were examined across all samples, and RNA yield correlated strongly with the number of cells per subset. In the study, recently diagnosed type 1 diabetes patients and matched healthy donors were compared on the TCRB repertoires of their sorted circulating CD4+ T cell subsets. Regulatory and stem cell-like memory subsets were isolated from only 8 patients and roughly 8 healthy donors, whereas naive and central memory subsets came from all 28 donors.

Each donor gave one peripheral blood draw, averaging about 100 mL, which was collected into heparinised tubes. Naive, central memory, regulatory and stem cell-like memory CD4+ T cells were sorted on a BD FACSAria II using a panel including CD45RO, CCR7, CD25, CD127, CD95 and CD27. All sorted populations exceeded 95% purity. PBMCs were isolated right away by Lymphoprep density gradient centrifugation and were stained directly, without culture. So that batch effects would be minimized, each experiment stained and sorted samples in pairs, pairing one healthy donor with one patient. The High Capacity cDNA Reverse Transcription Kit was used to reverse transcribe all of the isolated RNA, meaning that expressed TCRB transcripts were what got sequenced. Deep immunoSEQ sequencing was performed on naive, central memory and regulatory T cell samples, with an average of approximately 3.9 million total reads per sample. Sorted cells were lysed in RLT buffer and RNA was extracted with DNase-treated RNeasy Micro or Mini kits, depending on cell number. Each cell subset was processed on its own to prevent cross-contamination, while patient and healthy donor samples were processed together. Using the immunoSEQ multiplex PCR, TCRB sequences were amplified from cDNA into 87-bp fragments spanning the CDR3 region. Sequencing of the amplicons was done on the Illumina HiSeq platform. Processing in the source paper ran as follows. Synthetic template baselines were used to correct PCR bias computationally, reads within Hamming distance 2 were collapsed together, and singletons that could not be merged were discarded. Reads were aligned against IMGT to assign V, D and J genes, CDR3 length and insertions or deletions at six rearrangement sites. Within each subset, clonotype counts were normalized to sorted cell number, and only after that were true diversity and Gini coefficients computed with the tcR R package. Repertoire sharing was quantified using the overlap coefficient calculated on TCRB nucleotide sequences. As a proxy for the pre-selection repertoire, out-of-frame TCRB sequences from naive cells were analyzed. The source is immuneACCESS, and TCRdb retained only in-frame sequences with V and J called. Part of the clones is not carried over; for the studies checked, unresolved V genes explain less than half of this, and the remainder is unexplained. V, J and clone size were drawn from that table, and D and trimming were deduced from the DNA. This sample holds more than 250,000 clones; just over 20% were observed only once. Less than 0.035% of the sample belongs to the ten largest clones.

This clone has a handful of counts. Its antigen remains undetermined. The input lacks base qualities; no much larger clone sits a single base away. The investigation overall reported the following: Because cDNA rather than genomic DNA was sequenced, highly expressing activated cells could have been over-represented, although no difference in activation and CD3 levels was found between groups. Fewer insertions and more nucleotide deletions at VDJ recombination sites were observed in patients with type 1 diabetes, implying thymic rearrangement abnormalities. Type 1 diabetes patients showed a moderate but significant shortening of TCRB CDR3 length in all four CD4+ subsets. PCR might favor shorter templates, but patient and control samples were amplified and corrected together, so any skew would affect both groups equally. Naive, central memory and regulatory TCRB repertoires appeared to be more similar among patients than among healthy donors. Only small numbers of individuals were included in the HLA sub-analyses, which left unresolved whether HLA type had any influence on TCRB rearrangement.

V and J are truncated by 5 bases and 3 bases respectively, leaving an intervening sequence of 8 bases. Taken from cysteine to phenylalanine, the CDR3 has 11 residues. Just the 33-base CDR3 DNA is kept, in frame starting at base 1. In the germline V gene, CDR1 corresponds to SQVTM and CDR2 to ANQGSEA. The rearranged segments are TRBV29-1 and TRBJ2-7; no confident D gene assignment can be made. Sample: naive CD4+ T cells from blood. The sample's cell subset or site label is to be understood as: true naive CD4+ T cells. This TCR was sampled from a woman in her 40s with type 1 diabetes. CDR3 loop: CSVHSGYEQYF. The DNA reads TGCAGCGTTCATTCGGGCTACGAGCAGTACTTC.